The present T cell receptor (beta chain) was sequenced within a study of blood T cell repertoires in COVID-19. Study at large: From T cells, B-cell-depleted T cells, or PBMCs came the material, which was cDNA or gDNA.

The cohort comprised adults aged roughly 18 to 100 years residing in 20 to 30 US areas. The protocol was immunoSEQ multiplex PCR, while the TCRdb copy is restricted to in-frame clones and leaves out a portion. In the table there are around 400,000 clones, around 92% of which are singletons. The germline CDR1 and CDR2 sequences are SGHTA and FQGNSA. V dropped 1 base and J dropped 2 bases, with 7 bases sitting between them. The CDR3 runs to 14 residues. The sequence derives from a woman between 25 and 40 years old who had recovered from COVID-19. J is TRBJ2-3 and V is TRBV7-2; D is uncertain. The sequenced sample was PBMCs or T cells enriched from blood (not recorded which). CDR3 in amino acids: CASSLDQNTDTQYF. The DNA for the CDR3 is TGTGCCAGCAGCTTAGATCAGAACACAGATACGCAGTATTTT. Variable domain in full (rest from reference TRBV7-2 and TRBJ2-3): GAGVSQSPSNKVTEKGKDVELRCDPISGHTALYWYRQSLGQGLEFLIYFQGNSAPDKSGLPSDRFSAERTGGSVSTLTIQRTQQEDSAVYLCASSLDQNTDTQYFGPGTRLTVL.